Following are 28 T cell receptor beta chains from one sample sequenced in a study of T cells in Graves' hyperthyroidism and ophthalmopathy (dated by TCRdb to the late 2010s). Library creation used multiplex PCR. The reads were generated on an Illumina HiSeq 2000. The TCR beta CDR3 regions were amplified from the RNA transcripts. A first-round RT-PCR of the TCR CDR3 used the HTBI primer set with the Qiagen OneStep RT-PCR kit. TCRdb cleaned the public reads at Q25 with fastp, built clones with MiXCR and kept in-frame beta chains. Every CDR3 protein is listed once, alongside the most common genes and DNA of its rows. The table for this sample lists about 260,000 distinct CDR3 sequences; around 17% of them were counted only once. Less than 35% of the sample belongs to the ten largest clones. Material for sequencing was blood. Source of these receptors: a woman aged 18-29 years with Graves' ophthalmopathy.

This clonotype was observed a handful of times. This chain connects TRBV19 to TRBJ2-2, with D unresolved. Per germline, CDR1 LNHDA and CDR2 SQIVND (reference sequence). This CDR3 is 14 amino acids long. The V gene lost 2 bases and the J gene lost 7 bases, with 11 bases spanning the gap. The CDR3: CASSITWDGGELFF. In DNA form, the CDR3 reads TGTGCCAGTAGTATAACCTGGGATGGCGGGGAGCTGTTTTTT.

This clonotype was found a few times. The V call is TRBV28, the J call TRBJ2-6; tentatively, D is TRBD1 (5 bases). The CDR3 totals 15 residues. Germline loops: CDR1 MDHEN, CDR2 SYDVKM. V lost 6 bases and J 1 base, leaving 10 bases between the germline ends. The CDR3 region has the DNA TGTGCCAGCAGCCTGACAGATTCTGGGGCCAACGTCCTGACTTTC. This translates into CASSLTDSGANVLTF. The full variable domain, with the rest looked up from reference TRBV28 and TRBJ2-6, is DVKVTQSSRYLVKRTGEKVFLECVQDMDHENMFWYRQDPGLGLRLIYFSYDVKMKEKGDIPEGYSVSREKKERFSLILESASTNQTSMYLCASSLTDSGANVLTFGAGSRLTVL.

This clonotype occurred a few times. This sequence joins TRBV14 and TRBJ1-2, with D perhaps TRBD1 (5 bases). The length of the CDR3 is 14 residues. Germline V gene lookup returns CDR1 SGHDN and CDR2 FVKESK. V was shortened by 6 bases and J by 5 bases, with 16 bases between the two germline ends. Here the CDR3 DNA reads TGTGCCAGCAGTGGGGACCGGGGACGGTATGGCTACACCTTC. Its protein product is CASSGDRGRYGYTF. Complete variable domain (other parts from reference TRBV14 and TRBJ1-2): EAGVTQFPSHSVIEKGQTVTLRCDPISGHDNLYWYRRVMGKEIKFLLHFVKESKQDESGMPNNRFLAERTGGTYSTLKVQPAELEDSGVYFCASSGDRGRYGYTFGSGTRLTVV.

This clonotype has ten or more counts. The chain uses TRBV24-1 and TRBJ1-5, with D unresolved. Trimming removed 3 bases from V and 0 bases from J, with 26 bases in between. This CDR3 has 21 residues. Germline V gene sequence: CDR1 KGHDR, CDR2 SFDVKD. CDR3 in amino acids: CATSDPERGGRLDYSNQPQHF. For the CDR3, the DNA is TGTGCCACCAGTGATCCCGAACGGGGAGGCCGGCTGGATTATAGCAATCAGCCCCAGCATTTT.

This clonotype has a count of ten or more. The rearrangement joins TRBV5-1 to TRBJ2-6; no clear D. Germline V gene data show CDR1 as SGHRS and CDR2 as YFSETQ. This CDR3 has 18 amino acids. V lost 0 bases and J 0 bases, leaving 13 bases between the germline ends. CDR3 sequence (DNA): TGCGCCAGCAGCTTGGTTGGCCTAATGGGCTCTGGGGCCAACGTCCTGACTTTC. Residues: CASSLVGLMGSGANVLTF.

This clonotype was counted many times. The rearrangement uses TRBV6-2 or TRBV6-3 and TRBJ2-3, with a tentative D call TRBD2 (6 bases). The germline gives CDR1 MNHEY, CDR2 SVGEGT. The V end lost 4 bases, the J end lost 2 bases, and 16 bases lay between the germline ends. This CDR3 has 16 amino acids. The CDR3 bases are TGTGCCAGCAGTTCCGTTGGGGCGGGACTCACAGATACGCAGTATTTT. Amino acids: CASSSVGAGLTDTQYF.

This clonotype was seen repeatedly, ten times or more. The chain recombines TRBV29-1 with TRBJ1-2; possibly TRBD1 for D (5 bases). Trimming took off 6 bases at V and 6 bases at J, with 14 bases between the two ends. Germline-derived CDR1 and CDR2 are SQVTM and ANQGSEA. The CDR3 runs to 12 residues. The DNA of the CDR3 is TGCAGCGTCCTAGGGGAGAGCAATGGCTACACCTTC. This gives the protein CSVLGESNGYTF.

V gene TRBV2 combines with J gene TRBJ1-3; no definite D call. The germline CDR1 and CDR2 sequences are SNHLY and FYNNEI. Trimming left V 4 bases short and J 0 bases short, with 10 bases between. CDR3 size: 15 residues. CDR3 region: CASSVERVSGNTIYF. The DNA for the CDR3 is TGTGCCAGCAGTGTGGAAAGAGTCTCTGGAAACACCATATATTTT.

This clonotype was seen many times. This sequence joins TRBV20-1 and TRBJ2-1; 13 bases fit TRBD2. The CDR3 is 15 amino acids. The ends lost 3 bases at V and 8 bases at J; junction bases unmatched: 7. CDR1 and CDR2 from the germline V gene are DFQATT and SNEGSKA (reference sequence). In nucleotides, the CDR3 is TGCAGTGCTAGGGGACTAGCGGGGTCTCTGGATGAGCAGTTCTTC. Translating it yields CSARGLAGSLDEQFF.

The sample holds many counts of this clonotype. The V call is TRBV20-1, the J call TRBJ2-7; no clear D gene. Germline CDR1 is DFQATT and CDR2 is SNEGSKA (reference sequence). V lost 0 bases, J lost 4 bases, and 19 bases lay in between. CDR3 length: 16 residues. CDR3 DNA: TGCAGTGCTAGAGATCGATCGAGTCCCGCCATTTACGAGCAGTACTTC. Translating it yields CSARDRSSPAIYEQYF.

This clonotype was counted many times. As DNA, the CDR3 is TGTGCCAGCAGTTTAGAAGGTCTCAGGGATACGCAGTATTTT. Its translation: CASSLEGLRDTQYF. The chain recombines TRBV27 with TRBJ2-3; D ambiguous. CDR1 MNHEY and CDR2 SMNVEV come from the germline V gene (reference sequence). V was clipped by 2 bases and J by 6 bases, with 12 bases between them. The CDR3 runs 14 residues.

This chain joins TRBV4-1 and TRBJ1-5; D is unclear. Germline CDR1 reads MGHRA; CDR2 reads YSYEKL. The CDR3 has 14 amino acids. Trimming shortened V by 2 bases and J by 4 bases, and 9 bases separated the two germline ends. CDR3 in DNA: TGCGCCAGCAGCCAAAAGGACGGGAATCAGCCCCAGCATTTT. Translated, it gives CASSQKDGNQPQHF.

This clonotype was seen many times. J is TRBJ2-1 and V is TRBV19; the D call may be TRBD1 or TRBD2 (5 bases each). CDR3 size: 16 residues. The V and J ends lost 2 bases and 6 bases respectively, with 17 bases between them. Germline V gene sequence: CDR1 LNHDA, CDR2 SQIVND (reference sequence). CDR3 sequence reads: CASSILFEGRANEQFF. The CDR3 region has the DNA TGTGCCAGTAGTATACTATTTGAGGGCAGGGCCAATGAGCAGTTCTTC.

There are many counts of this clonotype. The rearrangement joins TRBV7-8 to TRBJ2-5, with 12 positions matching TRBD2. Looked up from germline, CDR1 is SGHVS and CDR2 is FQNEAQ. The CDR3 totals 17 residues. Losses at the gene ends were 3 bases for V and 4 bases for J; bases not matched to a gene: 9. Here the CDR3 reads CASSFPSGRAGGETQYF. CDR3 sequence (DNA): TGTGCCAGCAGCTTCCCTAGCGGGAGGGCCGGAGGAGAGACCCAGTACTTC.

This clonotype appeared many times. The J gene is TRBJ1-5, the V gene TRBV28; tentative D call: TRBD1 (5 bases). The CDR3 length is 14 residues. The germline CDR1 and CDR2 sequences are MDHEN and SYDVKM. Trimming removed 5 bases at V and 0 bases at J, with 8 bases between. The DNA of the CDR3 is TGTGCCAGCAGTCGGGGGTATAGCAATCAGCCCCAGCATTTT. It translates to CASSRGYSNQPQHF.

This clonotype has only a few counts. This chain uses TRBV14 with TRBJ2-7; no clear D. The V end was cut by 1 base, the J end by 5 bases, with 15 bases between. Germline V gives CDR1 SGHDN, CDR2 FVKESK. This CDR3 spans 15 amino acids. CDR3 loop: CASSQALGPQNEQYF. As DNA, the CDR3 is TGTGCCAGCAGCCAAGCTTTGGGCCCTCAGAACGAGCAGTACTTC.

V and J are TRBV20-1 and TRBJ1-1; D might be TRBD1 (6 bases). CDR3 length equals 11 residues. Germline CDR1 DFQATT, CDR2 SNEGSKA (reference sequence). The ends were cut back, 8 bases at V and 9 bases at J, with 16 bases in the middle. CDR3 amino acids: CSSRGLGQAFF. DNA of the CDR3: TGCAGTAGCAGGGGCTTGGGGCAAGCTTTCTTT.

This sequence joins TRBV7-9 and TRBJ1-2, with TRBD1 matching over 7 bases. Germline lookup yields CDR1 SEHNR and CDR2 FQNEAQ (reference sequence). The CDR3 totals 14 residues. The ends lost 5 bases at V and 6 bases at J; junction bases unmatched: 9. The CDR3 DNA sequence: TGTGCCAGCAGCCAGACAGGGAAGGGCGATGGCTACACCTTC. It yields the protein CASSQTGKGDGYTF.

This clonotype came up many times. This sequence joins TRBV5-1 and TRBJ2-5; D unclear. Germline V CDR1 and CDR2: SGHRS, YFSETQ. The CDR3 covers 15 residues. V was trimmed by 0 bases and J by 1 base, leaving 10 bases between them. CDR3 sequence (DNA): TGCGCCAGCAGCTTGGCCGGCAGAACCCAAGAGACCCAGTACTTC. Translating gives CASSLAGRTQETQYF.

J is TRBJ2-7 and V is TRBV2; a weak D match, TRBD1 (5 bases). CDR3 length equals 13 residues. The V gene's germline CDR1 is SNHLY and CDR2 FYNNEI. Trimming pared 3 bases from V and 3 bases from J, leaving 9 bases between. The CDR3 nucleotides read TGTGCCAGCAGTGAGGGGCAATACTACGAGCAGTACTTC. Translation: CASSEGQYYEQYF.

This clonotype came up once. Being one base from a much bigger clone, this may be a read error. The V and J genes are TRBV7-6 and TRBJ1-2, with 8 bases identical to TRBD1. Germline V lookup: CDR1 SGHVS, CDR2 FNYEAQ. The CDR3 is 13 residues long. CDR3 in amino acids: CASSPRTGHGYSF. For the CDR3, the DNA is TGTGCCAGCAGCCCGAGGACAGGGCACGGCTACAGCTTC.

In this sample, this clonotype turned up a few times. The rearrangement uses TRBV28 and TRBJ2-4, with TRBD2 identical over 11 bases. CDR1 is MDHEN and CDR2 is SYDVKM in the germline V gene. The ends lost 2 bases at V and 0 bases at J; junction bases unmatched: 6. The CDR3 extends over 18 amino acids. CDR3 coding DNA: TGTGCCAGCAGTTTAAGTCTCGGACTAGCGGGAGCCAAAAACATTCAGTACTTC. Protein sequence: CASSLSLGLAGAKNIQYF.

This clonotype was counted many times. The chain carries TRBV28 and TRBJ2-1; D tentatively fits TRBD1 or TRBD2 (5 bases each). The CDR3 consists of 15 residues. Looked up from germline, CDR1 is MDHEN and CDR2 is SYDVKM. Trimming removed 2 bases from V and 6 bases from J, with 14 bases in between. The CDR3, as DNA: TGTGCCAGCAGTTTACTTATCGGGGCCCCCAATGAGCAGTTCTTC. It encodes CASSLLIGAPNEQFF.

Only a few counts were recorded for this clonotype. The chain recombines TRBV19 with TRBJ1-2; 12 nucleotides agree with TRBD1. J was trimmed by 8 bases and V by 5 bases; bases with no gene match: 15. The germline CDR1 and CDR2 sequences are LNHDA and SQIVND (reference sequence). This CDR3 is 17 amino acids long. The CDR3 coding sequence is TGTGCCAGTAGTTTCGGGACAGGGGGCGTCGGTATTTACGGCTACACCTTC. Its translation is CASSFGTGGVGIYGYTF.

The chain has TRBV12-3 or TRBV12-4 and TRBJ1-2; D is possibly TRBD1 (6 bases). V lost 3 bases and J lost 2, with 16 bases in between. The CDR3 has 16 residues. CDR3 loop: CASSFSSQGLNYGYTF. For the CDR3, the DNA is TGTGCCAGCAGTTTTAGCTCACAGGGTTTGAACTATGGCTACACCTTC.

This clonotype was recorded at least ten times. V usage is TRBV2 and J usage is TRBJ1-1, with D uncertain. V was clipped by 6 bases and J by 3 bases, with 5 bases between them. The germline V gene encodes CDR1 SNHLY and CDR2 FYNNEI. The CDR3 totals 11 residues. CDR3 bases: TGTGCCAGCAGAGGGTACACTGAAGCTTTCTTT. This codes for CASRGYTEAFF.

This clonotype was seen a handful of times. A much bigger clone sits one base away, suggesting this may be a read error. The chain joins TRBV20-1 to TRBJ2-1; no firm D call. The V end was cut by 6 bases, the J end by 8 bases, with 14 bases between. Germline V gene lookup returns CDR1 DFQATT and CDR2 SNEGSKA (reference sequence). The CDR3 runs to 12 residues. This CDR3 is CSAQGPAHEQFF. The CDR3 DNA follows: TGCAGTGCCCAAGGGCCCGCGCATGAGCAGTTCTTC.

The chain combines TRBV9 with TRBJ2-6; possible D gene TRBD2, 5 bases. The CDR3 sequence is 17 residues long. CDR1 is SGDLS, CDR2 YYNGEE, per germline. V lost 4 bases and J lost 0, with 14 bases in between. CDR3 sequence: CASSTSTRGSGANVLTF. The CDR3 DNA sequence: TGTGCCAGCAGCACATCCACCCGGGGCTCTGGGGCCAACGTCCTGACTTTC.